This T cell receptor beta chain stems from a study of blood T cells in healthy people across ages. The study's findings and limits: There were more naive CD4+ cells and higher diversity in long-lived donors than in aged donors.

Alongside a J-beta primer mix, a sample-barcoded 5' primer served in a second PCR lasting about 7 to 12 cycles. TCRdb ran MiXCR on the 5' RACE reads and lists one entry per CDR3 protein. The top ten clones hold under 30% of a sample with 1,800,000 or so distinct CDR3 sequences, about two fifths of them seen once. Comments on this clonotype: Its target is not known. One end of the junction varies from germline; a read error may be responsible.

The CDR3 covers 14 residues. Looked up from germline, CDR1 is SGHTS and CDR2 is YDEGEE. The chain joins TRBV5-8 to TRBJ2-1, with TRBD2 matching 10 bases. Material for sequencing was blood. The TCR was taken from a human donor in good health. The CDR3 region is CASSRGLAYSEQFF. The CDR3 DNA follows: TGTGCCAGCAGCCGGGGACTAGCGTACAGTGAGCAGTTCTTC.